The clone carrying this T cell receptor beta chain was seen only a few times. Unique molecular identifiers were incorporated during preparation of the TCRbeta library. From the PCR reads, TCRdb called clonotypes with MiXCR, one entry per CDR3 protein. Among 500,000 or so distinct CDR3 sequences listed, 32% were seen once. These data originate in a study of T-cell reconstitution after alpha-beta-depleted transplantation in children. V gave up 3 bases and J gave up 2 bases, with 2 bases separating them. CDR1 MNHEY and CDR2 SVGEGT come from the germline V gene. The CDR3 totals 12 residues. This specimen consisted of PBMCs from the stem cell graft donor, obtained from the stem cell graft. The chain uses TRBV6-2 or TRBV6-3 and TRBJ1-5; D gene ambiguous. This receptor was taken from a human donor who donated a stem cell graft to a child with aplastic anemia. CDR3 DNA sequence: TGTGCCAGCAGTTATGGCAATCAGCCCCAGCATTTT. Amino acid sequence: CASSYGNQPQHF.